This T cell receptor beta chain was identified during a study of blood T cell repertoires in COVID-19. Only in-frame clones appear in the TCRdb table, and some are missing; sequencing was by immunoSEQ multiplex PCR. The data contain 150,000 or so clones, roughly 84% of them singletons. J lost 1 base, V lost 4 bases, and 11 bases had no gene match. Germline V gene data show CDR1 as MGHRA and CDR2 as YSYEKL. This CDR3 is built from 17 residues. Living in 24 US areas, the participants were between roughly 18 and 95 years of age. A COVID-19 case had been met by exposed participants during the 2 weeks before study entry. The table lists this clone with a count of one.

This chain links TRBV4-1 with TRBJ2-3; 7 positions agree with TRBD2. This clonotype was sampled from a man aged 65 to 79 who had been exposed to COVID-19. The sample was PBMCs or T cells enriched from blood (not recorded which). This CDR3 is CASSLVWASGGTDTQYF. CDR3 nucleotide sequence: TGCGCCAGCAGCCTCGTGTGGGCTAGCGGAGGCACAGATACGCAGTATTTT.